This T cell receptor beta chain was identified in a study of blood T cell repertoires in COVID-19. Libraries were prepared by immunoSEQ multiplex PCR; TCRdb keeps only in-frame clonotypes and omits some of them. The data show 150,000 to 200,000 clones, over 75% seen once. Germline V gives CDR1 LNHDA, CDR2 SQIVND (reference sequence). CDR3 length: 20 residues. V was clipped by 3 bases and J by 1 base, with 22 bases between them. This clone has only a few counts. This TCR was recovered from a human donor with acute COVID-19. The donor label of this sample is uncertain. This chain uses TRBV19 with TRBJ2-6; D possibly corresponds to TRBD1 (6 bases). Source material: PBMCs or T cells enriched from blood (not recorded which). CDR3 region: CASSMDSIVNTVSGANVLTF. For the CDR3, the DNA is TGTGCCAGTAGTATGGACAGCATCGTAAACACCGTTTCTGGGGCCAACGTCCTGACTTTC.